This TCR beta chain appears in the sequencing data of a study of post-analysis software for immune sequencing data. Study-level information: Courses of disease covered relapsing-remitting, secondary progressive and progressive-relapsing multiple sclerosis. General study findings and limits: The five TRBV segments detected at higher frequency in patients than in controls included TRBV5-6, TRBV5-1 and TRBV20-1. Those with multiple sclerosis, the patient group, showed significantly lower normalized Chao1 diversity than controls. Samples from one preparation batch, clustered by F measure, grouped strongly together.

Each TCR beta cDNA library carried unique molecular identifiers. Input populations of roughly 0.85 to 11 million T cells gave rise to approximately 500,000 cDNA molecules. Using its own MiXCR run on the PCR reads, TCRdb lists one record per CDR3 protein. The sample lists some 700,000 distinct CDR3 sequences, over 45% occurring once. Note on this clonotype: No antigen is known for it.

Germline V lookup: CDR1 DFQATT, CDR2 SNEGSKA (reference sequence). Trimming left V 3 bases short and J 0 bases short, with 12 bases between. The CDR3 is 14 residues long. V and J are TRBV20-1 and TRBJ2-7; D assignment may be TRBD1 or TRBD2 (5 bases each). The material sequenced was blood. The receptor was derived from a girl aged 2-10 years with multiple sclerosis. The CDR3 nucleotides are TGCAGTGCTAGGGCCTGGGACGGCTCCTACGAGCAGTACTTC. Translation: CSARAWDGSYEQYF.